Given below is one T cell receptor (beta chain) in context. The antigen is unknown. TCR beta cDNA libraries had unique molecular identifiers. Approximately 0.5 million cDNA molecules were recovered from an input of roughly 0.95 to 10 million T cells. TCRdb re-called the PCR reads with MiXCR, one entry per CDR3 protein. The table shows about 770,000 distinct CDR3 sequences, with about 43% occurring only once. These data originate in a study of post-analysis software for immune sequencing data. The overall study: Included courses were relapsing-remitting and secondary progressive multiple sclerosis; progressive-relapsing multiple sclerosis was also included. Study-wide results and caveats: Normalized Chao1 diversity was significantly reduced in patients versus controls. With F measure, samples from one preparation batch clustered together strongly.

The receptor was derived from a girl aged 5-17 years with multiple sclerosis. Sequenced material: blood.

In DNA, the CDR3 is TGTGCCAGCAGCTTAGCTGAGAGGGGGGGGCCCTACGAGCAGTACTTC. Amino acids: CASSLAERGGPYEQYF. This sequence joins TRBV7-2 and TRBJ2-5; D is perhaps TRBD2 (7 bases). The J call may be incorrect, as the DNA end agrees better with TRBJ2-7. This CDR3 contains 16 residues. Germline values: CDR1 SGHTA, CDR2 FQGNSA.